This is a list of T cell receptor beta chains from one sample in a study of early stage breast cancer tumors. The method was immunoSEQ multiplex PCR; TCRdb's version includes in-frame clones alone and lacks a portion of them. The sample includes fewer than 70,000 clones, about 83% of them seen just once. The sequenced sample consisted of blood. Receptors originate from a person younger than 45 with breast cancer. CDR3s include the opening cysteine and the closing phenylalanine or tryptophan. The D gene is left open where the match is weak. The listing skips clone size in some rows; elsewhere it reads once, few, many or a size class.

J,V,D,size,DNA,CDR3
TRBJ1-1,TRBV5-6,NA,NA,TGTGCCAGCAGCAATTACCTCCGTCTAACCGCTGAAGCTTTCTTT,CASSNYLRLTAEAFF
TRBJ1-1,TRBV10-3,TRBD1,NA,TGTGCCAGCCGGACAGGGATCACTGAAGCTTTCTTT,CASRTGITEAFF
TRBJ1-1,TRBV29-1,TRBD1,NA,TGCAGCGTTGACCCTCGGGGACAGGGCGACACTGAAGCTTTCTTT,CSVDPRGQGDTEAFF
TRBJ1-2,TRBV20-1,TRBD1,NA,TGCAGTGTGAGGGGGCCGGAAGGCTACACCTTC,CSVRGPEGYTF
TRBJ2-2,TRBV11-1,NA,NA,TGTGCCAGCAGCTTAAACCAGGACACCGGGGAGCTGTTTTTT,CASSLNQDTGELFF
TRBJ2-5,TRBV7-9,NA,NA,TGTGCCAGCAGCCTGGCCTCTTCAGCTCGGCAAGAGACCCAGTACTTC,CASSLASSARQETQYF
TRBJ2-5,TRBV19,NA,NA,TGTGCCAGTAGTATAGGAGGGGAAGAGACCCAGTACTTC,CASSIGGEETQYF
TRBJ1-2,TRBV5-8,NA,NA,TGTGCCAGCAGCATAGGAGGCGCACAGGTCTATGGCTACACCTTC,CASSIGGAQVYGYTF
TRBJ2-1,TRBV15,NA,NA,TGTGCCACCAGCAGGGGGATCGGCAATGAGCAGTTCTTC,CATSRGIGNEQFF
TRBJ2-7,TRBV7-2,NA,NA,TGTGCCAGCAGCTTAGACCTGCGGGGGCAGGTCTCCTACGAGCAGTACTTC,CASSLDLRGQVSYEQYF
TRBJ2-7,TRBV29-1,TRBD1,NA,TGCAGCGCAAAGGGGCGGCCAGGGGGATTTTGGGAGCAGTACTTC,CSAKGRPGGFWEQYF
TRBJ2-4,TRBV9,TRBD2,NA,TGTGCCAGCAGCGACGGACTAGCGAGGTCGATATCCAAAAACATTCAGTACTTC,CASSDGLARSISKNIQYF
TRBJ1-2,TRBV30,NA,NA,TGTGCCTGGGAAAGGGACCGTTCTAACTATGGCTACACCTTC,CAWERDRSNYGYTF
TRBJ1-1,TRBV30,NA,NA,TGTGCCTGGAGTCCGACAGAACCTAACACTGAAGCTTTCTTT,CAWSPTEPNTEAFF
TRBJ2-3,TRBV9,TRBD1,NA,TGTGCCAGCAGCGTGAGGGGGCGAGGGGGTATCACAGATACGCAGTATTTT,CASSVRGRGGITDTQYF
TRBJ2-3,TRBV10-3,TRBD2,NA,TGTGCCATCGGGGGGGATATGTATGATACGCAGTATTTT,CAIGGDMYDTQYF
TRBJ2-7,TRBV4-3,NA,NA,TGCGCCAGCAGCCAAGATGTGGCAGGGGACGAGCAGTACTTC,CASSQDVAGDEQYF
TRBJ1-5,TRBV5-6,NA,NA,TGTGCCAGCAGCCGCACGGGGGGAATCGGGCAGCCCCAGCATTTT,CASSRTGGIGQPQHF
TRBJ2-7,TRBV10-1,NA,medium-sized,TGCGCCAGCAGTGAGCCAGGTTCCTACGAGCAGTACTTC,CASSEPGSYEQYF
TRBJ2-6,TRBV5-1,NA,NA,TGCGCCAGCAGCTTGGTGGTGGGGGGCTCTGGGGCCAACGTCCTGACTTTC,CASSLVVGGSGANVLTF
TRBJ1-1,TRBV21-1,NA,NA,TGTGCCAGCAGCCGCCCCGGGGAGGTACCGAACACTGAAGCTTTCTTT,CASSRPGEVPNTEAFF
TRBJ1-3,TRBV2,NA,NA,TGTGCCAGCAGGGCAGGCGGAAACACCATATATTTT,CASRAGGNTIYF
TRBJ2-7,TRBV10-3,TRBD1,NA,TGTGCCATCAGTGGCGACCGGGACAGGGGACACGAGCAGTACTTC,CAISGDRDRGHEQYF
TRBJ2-7,TRBV7-2,NA,NA,TGTGCCAGCAGGCAGGGTGAGCTCTACGAGCAGTACTTC,CASRQGELYEQYF
TRBJ2-1,TRBV11-2,NA,NA,TGTGCCAGCAGCTCCATCATTAGGAATGAGCAGTTCTTC,CASSSIIRNEQFF
TRBJ1-1,TRBV7-8,NA,once,TGTGCCAGCCATAGGGTAACCATGAACACTGAAGCTTTCTTT,CASHRVTMNTEAFF
TRBJ2-5,TRBV5-6,NA,NA,TGTGCCAGCAGCTTAGCGTCAGGGAGGCAAGAGACCCAGTACTTC,CASSLASGRQETQYF
TRBJ1-1,TRBV30,NA,NA,TGTGCCTGGAGTATTCGGACCGTGAACACTGAAGCTTTCTTT,CAWSIRTVNTEAFF
TRBJ2-1,TRBV30,NA,NA,TGTGCCTGGAGGATAGGGGGAGGGGGTAATGAGCAGTTCTTC,CAWRIGGGGNEQFF
TRBJ2-5,TRBV18,TRBD1,NA,TGTGCCAGCTCACCATTCACTACAGGGGAAGAGACCCAGTACTTC,CASSPFTTGEETQYF
TRBJ2-7,TRBV6-1,NA,NA,TGTGCCAGCAGTGAAGCGGTACAGCGACCCTACGAGCAGTACTTC,CASSEAVQRPYEQYF
TRBJ2-1,TRBV5-1,TRBD2,NA,TGCGCCAGCAGCTACGTCCCACTAGCGGGGCGCCCCGACTTGAGCTCCTACAATGAGCAGTTCTTC,CASSYVPLAGRPDLSSYNEQFF
TRBJ1-5,TRBV20-1,NA,NA,TGCAGTGCTTTACAGGAAGGGCCCCAGCATTTT,CSALQEGPQHF
TRBJ2-1,TRBV27,NA,NA,TGTGCCAGCAGTTTATCTCGGGTGTACAATGAGCAGTTCTTC,CASSLSRVYNEQFF
TRBJ2-3,TRBV5-1,TRBD2,NA,TGCGCCAGCACCCTCCGCTTGGCGGCGGGAGAAGATACGCAGTATTTT,CASTLRLAAGEDTQYF
TRBJ1-1,TRBV9,TRBD1,NA,TGTGCCAGCAGTACGGGACAGAAATTGAACACTGAAGCTTTCTTT,CASSTGQKLNTEAFF
TRBJ2-1,TRBV2,TRBD1,NA,TGTGCCAGCAGTGGCCAGGGGGTGGTTAATGAGCAGTTCTTC,CASSGQGVVNEQFF
TRBJ1-2,TRBV7-9,NA,NA,TGTGCCAGCAGCTTAACAGCAGTTAACTATGGCTACACCTTC,CASSLTAVNYGYTF
TRBJ2-7,TRBV7-9,TRBD1,NA,TGTGCCAGCAGAGGGGGCTCGTCCTACGAGCAGTACTTC,CASRGGSSYEQYF
TRBJ2-1,TRBV2,NA,NA,TGTGTGACAGGGAGGGCCTACAATGAGCAGTTCTTC,CVTGRAYNEQFF
TRBJ1-6,TRBV18,NA,NA,TGTGCCAGCTCGCCCACAGGGTTGGAAGGTTCACCCCTCCACTTT,CASSPTGLEGSPLHF
TRBJ1-5,TRBV13,NA,NA,TGTGCCAGCAGCTACGGACAGCACGGCAATCAGCCCCAGCATTTT,CASSYGQHGNQPQHF
TRBJ2-1,TRBV19,TRBD2,NA,TGTGCCAGTAGTATTACTCTAGCGGGAGTGTGGGGCCTCTACAATGAGCAGTTCTTC,CASSITLAGVWGLYNEQFF
TRBJ1-4,TRBV13,TRBD1,NA,TGTGCCAGCAGCTGGGGGAAACAGGGGGCTTTTAATGAAAAACTGTTTTTT,CASSWGKQGAFNEKLFF
TRBJ2-2,TRBV4-2,TRBD2,NA,TGTGCCAGCAGCCTAACCGGGACTAGCGGGAGGAACACCGGGGAGCTGTTTTTT,CASSLTGTSGRNTGELFF
TRBJ2-3,TRBV7-8,TRBD2,NA,TGTGCCAGCAGCGGGAGGGAACTAGCAGATACGCAGTATTTT,CASSGRELADTQYF
TRBJ2-3,TRBV19,NA,NA,TGTGCCAGTAGTATAACCAGAAGCACAGATACGCAGTATTTT,CASSITRSTDTQYF
TRBJ1-1,TRBV7-2,TRBD1,few,TGTGCCAGCAGCTTAGCACAGGGGGTAACTGAAGCTTTCTTT,CASSLAQGVTEAFF
TRBJ2-1,TRBV9,TRBD1,few,TGTGCCAGCAGCGCAGGGACAGCCTACAATGAGCAGTTCTTC,CASSAGTAYNEQFF
TRBJ2-7,TRBV27,NA,NA,TGTGCCAGCACCCAAACCGGGACGGCCTCCTACGAGCAGTACTTC,CASTQTGTASYEQYF
TRBJ1-2,TRBV5-4,TRBD1,NA,TGTGCCAGCAGCTTGCCGGGACAGGGGTTTGGCTACACCTTC,CASSLPGQGFGYTF
TRBJ2-3,TRBV7-8,NA,NA,TGTGCCAGCAGCTTAGTATGGGGAAACACAGATACGCAGTATTTT,CASSLVWGNTDTQYF
TRBJ2-3,TRBV7-7,NA,NA,TGTGCCAGCAGCTTATTAGCGGAGAGCACAGATACGCAGTATTTT,CASSLLAESTDTQYF
TRBJ1-2,TRBV5-6,NA,NA,TGTGCCAGCATTCTCATTAGGGACCGGGATGGCTACACCTTC,CASILIRDRDGYTF
TRBJ2-1,TRBV4-2,TRBD2,NA,TGTGCCAGCAGCCAAGATAACAGACTAGCGGGCCCCTACAATGAGCAGTTCTTC,CASSQDNRLAGPYNEQFF
TRBJ2-4,TRBV18,NA,NA,TGTGCCAGCTCACCACCCAACAGCCAAAACATTCAGTACTTC,CASSPPNSQNIQYF